This TCR beta chain was sequenced in a study of blood T cell repertoires in COVID-19. Study as a whole: Acute and convalescent COVID-19 specimens originated in the United States, Italy and Spain.

CDR1 and CDR2 from the germline V gene are LNHNV and YYDKDF (reference sequence). CDR3 length: 15 amino acids. V lost 5 bases, J lost 4 bases, and 14 bases lay in between. Original data processing: Amplification with reference gene primers provided the estimates of nucleated cell counts. The assay was immunoSEQ multiplex PCR, and TCRdb's table has in-frame clones only and misses some. The V and J calls and the clone size are those of that table, but D and trimming were determined from the DNA. The sample includes some 370,000 clones, roughly 89% of them seen just once. The material sequenced was peripheral blood. V is TRBV15 and J is TRBJ2-2; D possibly corresponds to TRBD2 (7 bases). The clonotype comes from a man aged 18 to 29 with active or convalescent COVID-19. The chain's CDR3 is CATSFGGARTGELFF. As DNA, the CDR3 is TGTGCCACCAGCTTTGGGGGGGCTCGCACCGGGGAGCTGTTTTTT.